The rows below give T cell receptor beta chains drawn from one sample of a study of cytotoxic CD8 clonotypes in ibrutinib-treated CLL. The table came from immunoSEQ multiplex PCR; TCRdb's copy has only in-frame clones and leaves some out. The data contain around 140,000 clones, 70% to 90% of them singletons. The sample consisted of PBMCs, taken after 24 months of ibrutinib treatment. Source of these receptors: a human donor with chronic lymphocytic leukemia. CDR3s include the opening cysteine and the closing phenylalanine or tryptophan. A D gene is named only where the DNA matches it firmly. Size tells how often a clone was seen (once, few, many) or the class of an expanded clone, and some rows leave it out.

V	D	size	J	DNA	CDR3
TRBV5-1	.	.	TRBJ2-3	TGCGCCAGCAGCCGCTGGGACAAGAACACAGATACGCAGTATTTT	CASSRWDKNTDTQYF
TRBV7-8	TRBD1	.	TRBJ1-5	TGTGCCAGCAGCACCAGACAGGGGAATAGCAATCAGCCCCAGCATTTT	CASSTRQGNSNQPQHF
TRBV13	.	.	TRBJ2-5	TGTGCCAGCAGCTCCGACTACTCAGAGACCCAGTACTTC	CASSSDYSETQYF
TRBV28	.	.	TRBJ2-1	TGTGCCAGCAGCGGACGTGACAATGAGCAGTTCTTC	CASSGRDNEQFF
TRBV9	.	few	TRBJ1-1	TGTGCCAGCAGCGTAGATCAGGGGAACACTGAAGCTTTCTTT	CASSVDQGNTEAFF
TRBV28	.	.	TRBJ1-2	TGTGCCAGCAGTTTAGCCCCCCTTACAAGAGCTGGCTACACCTTC	CASSLAPLTRAGYTF
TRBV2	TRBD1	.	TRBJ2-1	TGTGCCAGCAGGAGGGGAGTGGTCGGACAGGGCTTCAATGAGCAGTTCTTC	CASRRGVVGQGFNEQFF
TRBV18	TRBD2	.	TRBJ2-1	TGTGCCAGCTCGGGGCTAGCGGGGGACAATGAGCAGTTCTTC	CASSGLAGDNEQFF
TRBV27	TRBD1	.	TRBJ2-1	TGTGCCAGCAGTTTGACAGGGGCAGGGGAGCAGTTCTTC	CASSLTGAGEQFF
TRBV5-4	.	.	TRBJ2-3	TGTGCCAGCAGCTCCTCCGGGACTAGCACAGATACGCAGTATTTT	CASSSSGTSTDTQYF
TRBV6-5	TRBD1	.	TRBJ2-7	TGTGCCAGCACCCGCGGACAGGCGTACGAGCAGTACTTC	CASTRGQAYEQYF
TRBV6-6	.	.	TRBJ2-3	TGTGCCAGCAGTCGACAGACGCTAAGCACAGATACGCAGTATTTT	CASSRQTLSTDTQYF
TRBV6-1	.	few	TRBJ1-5	TGTGCCAGCAGCATCGACTGGGGAGGTCAGCCCCAGCATTTT	CASSIDWGGQPQHF
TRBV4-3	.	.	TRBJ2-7	TGCGCCAGCAGCCCAACGAAAGGTAGCGAGCAGTACTTC	CASSPTKGSEQYF
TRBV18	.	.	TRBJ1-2	TGTGCCAGCTCACCATATTTCCTAGGACAGAAAGTTGGCTACACCTTC	CASSPYFLGQKVGYTF